The rows below give T cell receptor beta chains drawn from one sample of a study of shared clonotypes between healthy human individuals. Sequencing was performed with immunoSEQ multiplex PCR; in TCRdb, only in-frame clones are kept and a portion is missing. There are roughly 1.4 million clones in the sample; roughly 98.5% occur only once, and over 0.3% lies in the top ten. Sequencing was performed on naive CD4+ T cells sorted from blood. All receptors derive from a man aged 25-40 years in good health. The CDR3 runs from the conserved cysteine through the conserved F or W. D genes are given only for firm matches. The size of a clone is reported for some rows only, either as once, few or many, or as a class for expanded clones.

>TRBJ2-3|TRBV6-1|NA|once
CASSDRTVPSTDTQYF
TGTGCCAGCAGTGATAGGACAGTCCCTAGCACAGATACGCAGTATTTT
>TRBJ2-7|TRBV7-2|TRBD1|NA
CASSSTGGFSYEQYF
TGTGCCAGCAGCTCGACAGGGGGCTTCAGCTACGAGCAGTACTTC
>TRBJ2-2|TRBV30|NA|NA
CAWSVLSGIGELFF
TGTGCCTGGAGTGTCTTATCGGGGATCGGGGAGCTGTTTTTT
>TRBJ2-7|TRBV29-1|NA|NA
CSALRGGTYEQYF
TGCAGCGCCCTTCGAGGGGGTACCTACGAGCAGTACTTC
>TRBJ1-2|TRBV9|NA|NA
CASSVVGGGSGGYTF
TGTGCCAGCAGCGTAGTCGGTGGGGGGAGTGGTGGCTACACCTTC
>TRBJ1-4|TRBV10-3|NA|NA
CATKNEEKLFF
TGTGCCACAAAGAATGAGGAAAAACTGTTTTTT
>TRBJ2-7|TRBV11-2|TRBD1|once
CASSLDRGQVYEQYF
TGTGCCAGCAGCCTCGACAGGGGGCAAGTTTACGAGCAGTACTTC
>TRBJ1-5|TRBV28|NA|NA
CASSLSPQPQHF
TGTGCCAGCAGTTTATCACCTCAGCCCCAGCATTTT
>TRBJ1-3|TRBV5-5|NA|NA
CASSSQGFSGNTIYF
TGTGCCAGCAGCTCGCAGGGGTTCTCTGGAAACACCATATATTTT
>TRBJ2-1|TRBV9|TRBD2|NA
CASSVEGLAGVSEQFF
TGTGCCAGCAGCGTAGAAGGACTAGCGGGAGTTAGTGAGCAGTTCTTC
>TRBJ2-7|TRBV10-3|NA|once
CAISESPREQYF
TGTGCCATCAGTGAGTCTCCCCGCGAGCAGTACTTC
>TRBJ2-2|TRBV7-9|NA|NA
CASSLFNTGELFF
TGTGCCAGCAGTCTTTTCAACACCGGGGAGCTGTTTTTT
>TRBJ2-1|TRBV9|TRBD2|NA
CASSPLAGAGNEQFF
TGTGCCAGCAGCCCGCTAGCGGGAGCTGGCAATGAGCAGTTCTTC
>TRBJ1-5|TRBV7-8|NA|NA
CASSKAVGYQPQHF
TGTGCCAGCAGCAAGGCTGTGGGATATCAGCCCCAGCATTTT
>TRBJ2-2|TRBV7-9|TRBD1|NA
CASSLLTGASTGELFF
TGTGCCAGCAGCTTGCTGACAGGGGCGAGCACCGGGGAGCTGTTTTTT
>TRBJ1-2|TRBV11-2|TRBD1|NA
CASSHHRGEKNGYTF
TGTGCCAGCAGCCACCACAGGGGCGAGAAGAATGGCTACACCTTC
>TRBJ2-7|TRBV5-1|NA|NA
CASQGGPGLIEQYF
TGCGCCAGCCAGGGGGGCCCCGGACTCATCGAGCAGTACTTC
>TRBJ2-7|TRBV28|NA|NA
CASSWKDEQYF
TGTGCCAGCAGTTGGAAGGACGAGCAGTACTTC
>TRBJ2-7|TRBV28|TRBD2|NA
CASSLGLASTYEQYF
TGTGCCAGCAGTCTGGGACTAGCGTCTACCTACGAGCAGTACTTC
>TRBJ2-1|TRBV7-2|NA|NA
CASSLGSPAKSHNEQFF
TGTGCCAGCAGCTTAGGGAGTCCGGCAAAGTCTCACAATGAGCAGTTCTTC
>TRBJ2-6|TRBV18|NA|NA
CASSPLPEGAYGANVLTF
TGTGCCAGCTCTCCCCTCCCGGAGGGGGCATATGGGGCCAACGTCCTGACTTTC
>TRBJ2-7|TRBV28|NA|NA
CASSLGGRSYEQYF
TGTGCCAGCAGTTTAGGTGGCCGCTCCTACGAGCAGTACTTC
>TRBJ2-2|TRBV5-1|NA|NA
CASSSHRLTGNTGELFF
TGCGCCAGCAGCTCACACCGTCTGACAGGGAACACCGGGGAGCTGTTTTTT
>TRBJ2-7|TRBV27|TRBD1|NA
CASSPYPLTGAISYEQYF
TGTGCCAGCAGTCCTTACCCACTAACAGGGGCGATCTCCTACGAGCAGTACTTC
>TRBJ2-5|TRBV9|NA|NA
CASTVSGDRTIGETQYF
TGTGCCAGCACGGTAAGCGGGGACAGGACCATCGGAGAGACCCAGTACTTC
>TRBJ2-7|TRBV5-1|NA|NA
CASSLQGSTYEQYF
TGCGCCAGCAGCCTACAGGGTTCTACCTACGAGCAGTACTTC
>TRBJ2-2|TRBV5-6|NA|NA
CASSFLGELFF
TGTGCCAGCAGCTTTCTCGGGGAGCTGTTTTTT
>TRBJ2-7|TRBV10-3|NA|once
CAIGTDGTGEQYF
TGTGCCATCGGAACCGACGGTACGGGCGAGCAGTACTTC
>TRBJ1-1|TRBV9|NA|NA
CASSVNGPREAFF
TGTGCCAGCAGCGTGAATGGACCCCGTGAAGCTTTCTTT
>TRBJ2-6|TRBV25-1|NA|NA
CASSEFGSSGANVLTF
TGTGCCAGCAGTGAATTTGGTAGCTCTGGGGCCAACGTCCTGACTTTC
>TRBJ2-7|TRBV5-8|NA|NA
CASSLRRLTSYEQYF
TGTGCCAGCAGCCTAAGACGTCTCACCTCCTACGAGCAGTACTTC
>TRBJ1-2|TRBV9|TRBD1|NA
CASSVGDRGVYGYTF
TGTGCCAGCAGCGTTGGGGACAGGGGCGTCTATGGCTACACCTTC
>TRBJ2-7|TRBV27|NA|NA
CASSLQRPPYEQYF
TGTGCCAGCAGTTTACAGCGTCCTCCCTACGAGCAGTACTTC
>TRBJ2-7|TRBV13|TRBD2|NA
CASSLPGTSGINEQYF
TGTGCCAGCAGCCTCCCCGGGACTAGCGGGATTAACGAGCAGTACTTC
>TRBJ2-1|TRBV18|NA|NA
CASSPLRGTAGVEQFF
TGTGCCAGCTCACCGCTACGTGGGACCGCCGGGGTTGAGCAGTTCTTC
>TRBJ2-7|TRBV7-2|TRBD1|once
CASSFGGGQGAVYEQYF
TGTGCCAGCAGCTTTGGGGGAGGACAGGGGGCTGTCTACGAGCAGTACTTC
>TRBJ1-2|TRBV7-2|NA|NA
CASSLASQYGYTF
TGTGCCAGCAGCTTAGCTTCACAGTATGGCTACACCTTC
>TRBJ2-1|TRBV7-3|NA|NA
CASSLILANEQFF
TGTGCCAGCAGCTTAATACTAGCCAATGAGCAGTTCTTC
>TRBJ2-6|TRBV5-4|TRBD1|NA
CASSFGQGTRGANVLTF
TGTGCCAGCAGCTTCGGACAGGGGACGAGGGGGGCCAACGTCCTGACTTTC
>TRBJ2-3|TRBV19|TRBD2|NA
CASSTGVLAGSTDTQYF
TGTGCCAGTAGTACAGGCGTCCTAGCGGGGAGCACAGATACGCAGTATTTT
>TRBJ2-1|TRBV9|TRBD2|NA
CASSVGLAGGSSYNEQFF
TGTGCCAGCAGCGTAGGCCTAGCGGGAGGGAGCTCCTACAATGAGCAGTTCTTC
>TRBJ2-1|TRBV25-1|NA|NA
CASSKTGPAYNEQFF
TGTGCCAGCAGTAAAACAGGCCCAGCCTACAATGAGCAGTTCTTC
>TRBJ1-1|TRBV5-1|TRBD1|NA
CASSTHRGRGDTEAFF
TGCGCCAGCAGCACCCACAGGGGGCGCGGGGACACTGAAGCTTTCTTT
>TRBJ2-3|TRBV25-1|NA|NA
CASSSSSSTDTQYF
TGTGCCAGCAGTTCTTCATCTAGCACAGATACGCAGTATTTT
>TRBJ2-7|TRBV19|NA|NA
CASSTRSTDYEQYF
TGTGCCAGTAGTACCCGATCGACAGACTACGAGCAGTACTTC
>TRBJ2-1|TRBV28|TRBD1|NA
CASSLLVKGQGAIGEQFF
TGTGCCAGCAGTTTACTCGTTAAGGGGCAGGGGGCGATAGGTGAGCAGTTCTTC
>TRBJ2-5|TRBV5-1|TRBD2|NA
CASSPGLAGEETQYF
TGCGCCAGCAGCCCCGGACTAGCGGGAGAAGAGACCCAGTACTTC
>TRBJ1-4|TRBV11-2|NA|NA
CASSFRTARKLFF
TGTGCCAGCAGCTTTAGGACAGCTAGAAAACTGTTTTTT
>TRBJ2-7|TRBV28|TRBD2|NA
CASSFSRASGVQYF
TGTGCCAGCAGTTTCAGTAGGGCTAGCGGCGTGCAGTACTTC
>TRBJ1-2|TRBV28|NA|NA
CASSSRIIGVPGYTF
TGTGCCAGCAGTTCGCGCATAATTGGGGTGCCTGGCTACACCTTC
>TRBJ2-5|TRBV18|NA|once
CASSPPTGGETQYF
TGTGCCAGCTCACCACCGACGGGCGGGGAGACCCAGTACTTC
>TRBJ2-7|TRBV2|TRBD2|once
CASLELPSGYEQYF
TGTGCCTCCCTAGAACTGCCTAGCGGTTACGAGCAGTACTTC
>TRBJ2-3|TRBV5-6|NA|once
CASSLGRRGSLNTQYF
TGTGCCAGCAGCTTGGGGCGGAGGGGCTCGTTGAATACGCAGTATTTT
>TRBJ2-7|TRBV5-8|TRBD1|once
CASRWTGSYEQYF
TGTGCCAGCAGATGGACAGGGAGCTACGAGCAGTACTTC